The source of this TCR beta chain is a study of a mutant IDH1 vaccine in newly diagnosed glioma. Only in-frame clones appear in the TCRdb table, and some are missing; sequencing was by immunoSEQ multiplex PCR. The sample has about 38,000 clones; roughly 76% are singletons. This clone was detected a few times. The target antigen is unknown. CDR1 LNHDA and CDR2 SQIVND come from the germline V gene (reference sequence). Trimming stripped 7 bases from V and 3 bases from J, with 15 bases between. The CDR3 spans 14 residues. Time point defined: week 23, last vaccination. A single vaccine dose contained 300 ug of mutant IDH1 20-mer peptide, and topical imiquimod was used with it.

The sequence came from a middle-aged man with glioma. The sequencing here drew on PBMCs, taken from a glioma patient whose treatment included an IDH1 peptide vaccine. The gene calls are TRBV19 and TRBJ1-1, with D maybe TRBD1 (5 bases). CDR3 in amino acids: CASTLWGSDTEAFF. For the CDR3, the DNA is TGTGCCAGTACCCTGTGGGGGTCGGACACTGAAGCTTTCTTT.